The 6 T cell receptor beta chains below come from one sample, sequenced in a study of T cell responses to AZD1222 COVID-19 vaccine. The repertoire was sequenced with immunoSEQ multiplex PCR; TCRdb's copy has only in-frame clones and lacks some. The data show approximately 92,000 clones, more than 75% seen once. Here the sequenced sample was peripheral blood, taken on day 0 of AZD1222 vaccination. The receptors originated from an adult in good health.

The V call is TRBV24-1, the J call TRBJ2-5; 8 bases line up with TRBD1. The CDR3 has 15 amino acids. Looked up from germline, CDR1 is KGHDR and CDR2 is SFDVKD. The J segment lost 5 bases and the V segment lost 5 bases, leaving 9 bases of the junction unmatched. The CDR3 nucleotides read TGTGCCACCAGTGGTTTAGCAGGGGGCAGGGAGACCCAGTACTTC. Its translation is CATSGLAGGRETQYF.

This clone appeared once. The CDR3 sequence is CASSSRVLAGGVYNEQFF. For the CDR3, the DNA is TGCGCCAGCAGCTCGAGGGTCCTAGCGGGAGGCGTCTACAATGAGCAGTTCTTC. V is TRBV5-1 and J is TRBJ2-1; 11 bases map to TRBD2. The CDR3 totals 18 residues. V gave up 3 bases and J gave up 3 bases; unmatched junction bases: 11. Germline V gene data show CDR1 as SGHRS and CDR2 as YFSETQ.

V usage is TRBV5-1 and J usage is TRBJ1-5; maybe TRBD1 (6 bases). CDR3 length: 15 residues. V lost 0 bases and J lost 5, with 12 bases in between. Germline V CDR1 and CDR2: SGHRS, YFSETQ. CDR3 in amino acids: CASSLVGHSDQPQHF. CDR3 nucleotides: TGCGCCAGCAGCTTGGTGGGACACTCAGATCAGCCCCAGCATTTT.

The chain has TRBV5-6 and TRBJ2-7; D is undetermined. This CDR3 contains 12 residues. Germline V gives CDR1 SGHDT, CDR2 YYEEEE. V shed 5 bases and J shed 1 base, with 7 bases lying between them. CDR3 sequence reads: CASSRDSYEQYF. CDR3 DNA: TGTGCCAGCAGTAGGGATTCCTACGAGCAGTACTTC.

This chain links TRBV6-5 with TRBJ1-4; 10 bases are shared with TRBD1. The length of the CDR3 is 14 residues. With V trimmed by 6 bases and J by 7 bases, 5 bases remained unmatched. CDR1 is MNHEY, CDR2 SVGAGI, per germline. CDR3: CASRKTGGGEKLFF. The CDR3 DNA sequence: TGTGCCAGCAGGAAGACAGGGGGCGGTGAAAAACTGTTTTTT.

The chain couples TRBV3-1 (or the pseudogene TRBV3-2) to TRBJ1-1; D is unclear. CDR3 size: 13 residues. V was trimmed by 6 bases and J by 0 bases, leaving 8 bases between them. The germline V gene has CDR1 LGHDT and CDR2 YNNKEL (reference sequence). For the CDR3, the DNA is TGTGCCAGCAGTCTGACTATGAACACTGAAGCTTTCTTT. Its protein product is CASSLTMNTEAFF.